This TCR beta chain was sequenced in a study of T cells in Graves' hyperthyroidism and ophthalmopathy. Findings of the study overall: A model of 13 V-J features distinguished ophthalmopathy from stable hyperthyroidism.

Comments on this clonotype: The antigen is undetermined.

Amplified regions were TCR beta CDR3 sequences from RNA transcripts. The primer set for the first-round RT-PCR of the TCR CDR3 was HTBI. TCRdb called the multiplex PCR reads again in MiXCR, with one record for every CDR3 protein. The data contain some 650,000 distinct CDR3 sequences, around 15% of them seen just once; the ten biggest clones take up roughly 3.4%. This sequence originates from a woman aged 40 to 49 with Graves' ophthalmopathy. The sample taken for sequencing was blood.

For the CDR3, the DNA is TGCAGTACGGGACGCCCGAACACTGAAGCTTTCTTT. It is translated as CSTGRPNTEAFF. The V and J genes are TRBV20-1 and TRBJ1-1, with D possibly matching TRBD1 (5 bases). The CDR3 has 12 residues. Germline CDR1 is DFQATT and CDR2 is SNEGSKA (reference sequence). Trimming took 8 bases from V and 1 from J, leaving 11 bases between them.